What follows are 10 T cell receptor beta chains derived from one specimen sequenced in a study of blood T cell repertoires in COVID-19. Libraries were prepared by immunoSEQ multiplex PCR; TCRdb keeps only in-frame clonotypes and omits some of them. The sample holds over 250,000 clones, approximately 85% seen once. Sample: PBMCs or T cells enriched from blood (not recorded which). All receptors derive from a woman aged 25 to 39 who had recovered from COVID-19.

V and J are TRBV5-1 and TRBJ2-5, with D tentatively TRBD1 (6 bases). The length of the CDR3 is 14 residues. Trimming removed 0 bases from V and 2 bases from J, with 8 bases in between. Germline-derived CDR1 and CDR2 are SGHRS and YFSETQ. The DNA of the CDR3 is TGCGCCAGCAGCTTGGGGGACACTCAAGAGACCCAGTACTTC. Its protein product is CASSLGDTQETQYF.

The chain links TRBV5-6 to TRBJ1-2, with D unresolved. V lost 4 bases and J lost 5, with 15 bases in between. The CDR3 loop spans 14 amino acids. Germline CDR1 reads SGHDT; CDR2 reads YYEEEE. In DNA, the CDR3 is TGTGCCAGCAGCCCTGGCTTGAGGCCTTATGGCTACACCTTC. This encodes CASSPGLRPYGYTF. The whole variable domain, filled in from reference TRBV5-6 and TRBJ1-2, reads DAGVTQSPTHLIKTRGQQVTLRCSPKSGHDTVSWYQQALGQGPQFIFQYYEEEERQRGNFPDRFSGHQFPNYSSELNVNALLLGDSALYLCASSPGLRPYGYTFGSGTRLTVV.

This clone was picked up a small number of times. The CDR3 bases are TGCAGCGTTGATCCTTTGGCAGGCCTTGAAGCTTTCTTT. As protein: CSVDPLAGLEAFF. The V and J genes are TRBV29-1 and TRBJ1-1; D ambiguous. Germline V gene lookup returns CDR1 SQVTM and CDR2 ANQGSEA. Trimming pared 3 bases from V and 7 bases from J, leaving 15 bases between. The CDR3 is 13 residues long.

V gene TRBV10-3 combines with J gene TRBJ1-1, with D unclear. The CDR3 consists of 12 residues. Trimming shortened V by 6 bases and J by 4 bases, and 9 bases separated the two germline ends. Germline V gene sequence: CDR1 ENHRY, CDR2 SYGVKD. The CDR3: CAIREGVTEAFF. Here the CDR3 DNA reads TGTGCCATCAGGGAAGGAGTCACTGAAGCTTTCTTT.

This clone was counted between two and nine times. Written as DNA, the CDR3 is TGTGCCCATTTTGGCGGGAGGGGGTACAAGGAGGACAATGAGCAGTTCTTC. Translated, it gives CAHFGGRGYKEDNEQFF. The chain couples TRBV30 to TRBJ2-1; 9 nucleotides line up with TRBD2. The V gene end was trimmed by 8 bases and the J gene end by 5 bases; junction bases not matched to a gene: 19. CDR1 and CDR2 from the germline V gene are GTSNPN and SVGIG (reference sequence). The CDR3 totals 17 residues.

V and J are TRBV6-5 and TRBJ1-5; the match to TRBD1 covers 8 bases. This CDR3 has 14 residues. The junction had 6 bases not matched to a gene; V was cut back by 6 bases and J by 5 bases. Looked up from germline, CDR1 is MNHEY and CDR2 is SVGAGI. This CDR3 is CASRRTGLDQPQHF. The CDR3 nucleotides read TGTGCCAGCAGAAGGACAGGGTTGGATCAGCCCCAGCATTTT.

The count of this clone is one. The chain has TRBV4-1 and TRBJ1-1; 7 bases match TRBD1. V dropped 5 bases and J dropped 4; count of bases not matched to a gene: 7. From germline, CDR1 is MGHRA and CDR2 YSYEKL. This CDR3 has 14 amino acids. The CDR3 nucleotides read TGCGCCAGCAGCTACCGCCGACAGGGCACTGAAGCTTTCTTT. It translates to CASSYRRQGTEAFF.

The chain combines TRBV2 with TRBJ1-6; tentatively, D is TRBD1 (5 bases). Trimming removed 7 bases at V and 7 bases at J, with 17 bases between. The CDR3 loop spans 15 amino acids. Looked up from germline, CDR1 is SNHLY and CDR2 is FYNNEI. CDR3 in amino acids: CASTPSRNRNSPLHF. The CDR3 nucleotides read TGTGCCAGCACTCCAAGCCGTAACAGGAATTCACCCCTCCACTTT.

V gene TRBV27 combines with J gene TRBJ1-2, with D possibly TRBD1 on 6 matching bases. Trimming pared 3 bases from V and 6 bases from J, leaving 14 bases between. CDR3 length: 14 residues. Germline CDR1 MNHEY, CDR2 SMNVEV (reference sequence). The DNA of the CDR3 is TGTGCCAGCAGTTTCAGCGGGGGCCTCGATGGCTACACCTTC. Translation: CASSFSGGLDGYTF.

This chain joins TRBV19 and TRBJ2-6, with TRBD1 matching over 11 bases. Germline values: CDR1 LNHDA, CDR2 SQIVND (reference sequence). This CDR3 is 17 amino acids long. V was pared by 5 bases and J by 2 bases, with 5 bases of the junction left unmatched. The CDR3 nucleotides read TGTGCCAGTAGTGCCCGGGACAGGGGGACTGGGGCCAACGTCCTGACTTTC. Its protein product is CASSARDRGTGANVLTF.